Each of the 5 T cell receptor beta chains below was sequenced from the same sample in a study of T cells after yellow fever vaccination. TCRdb processed the 5' RACE reads anew with MiXCR; each CDR3 protein has one entry. The data contain about 49,000 distinct CDR3 sequences, 7% to 9% of them singletons. Here the sequenced sample was CD8+ T cells sorted from PBMCs, taken approximately 16 days after the first yellow fever vaccination. The source is a man aged 18 to 30 who received the YFV17D yellow fever vaccine.

This clonotype was detected a few times. This chain uses TRBV29-1 with TRBJ2-2; 10 nucleotides match TRBD1. The germline CDR1 and CDR2 sequences are SQVTM and ANQGSEA. This CDR3 region has 13 residues. V shed 4 bases, J shed 5 bases, and the junction held 1 base outside the gene matches. The CDR3 is CSVGQGATGELFF. The CDR3 DNA is TGCAGCGTTGGACAGGGGGCTACCGGGGAGCTGTTTTTT.

The genes are TRBV15 and TRBJ2-3; 12 positions agree with TRBD2. The CDR3 runs to 16 residues. In germline, CDR1 is LNHNV, CDR2 YYDKDF (reference sequence). V shed 1 base, J shed 7 bases, and the junction held 6 bases outside the gene matches. CDR3 loop: CATSRVGLAGGYTQYF. DNA for the CDR3: TGTGCCACCAGCAGAGTTGGGCTAGCGGGGGGGTATACGCAGTATTTT.

This clonotype was seen at least ten times. The chain carries TRBV4-1 and TRBJ1-1; tentatively, D is TRBD1 (5 bases). Germline V gene sequence: CDR1 MGHRA, CDR2 YSYEKL. CDR3 size: 15 residues. V lost 3 bases and J lost 4, with 15 bases in between. This chain's CDR3 is CASSQGGRMGTEAFF. CDR3 bases: TGCGCCAGCAGCCAGGGGGGGAGGATGGGCACTGAAGCTTTCTTT.

Many counts were recorded for this clonotype. The chain carries TRBV29-1 and TRBJ2-7; D perhaps matches TRBD1 (6 bases). The CDR3 has 14 residues. The germline V gene has CDR1 SQVTM and CDR2 ANQGSEA. V lost 3 bases to trimming and J lost 0 bases, with 12 bases between them. For the CDR3, the DNA is TGCAGCGTTGAGGACAGTACCCACTCCTACGAGCAGTACTTC. Translating it yields CSVEDSTHSYEQYF.

Notes on this clonotype: A much larger clonotype is one base distant, so this may be a read error. V gene TRBV7-2 combines with J gene TRBJ1-2, with a weak D call TRBD1 (6 bases). Germline V gives CDR1 SGHTA, CDR2 FQGNSA. There are 15 residues in the CDR3. Trimming removed 3 bases from V and 5 bases from J, with 16 bases in between. The CDR3 DNA reads TGTGCCAGCAGCTTTATTGGGGGCGGCGAGTATGGCTACACCTTC. Its translation is CASSFIGGGEYGYTF. The complete variable domain, with remaining parts taken from reference TRBV7-2 and TRBJ1-2, reads GAGVSQSPSNKVTEKGKDVELRCDPISGHTALYWYRQSLGQGLEFLIYFQGNSAPDKSGLPSDRFSAERTGGSVSTLTIQRTQQEDSAVYLCASSFIGGGEYGYTFGSGTRLTVV.